Following are 7 T cell receptor beta chains from one sample sequenced in a study of blood T cell repertoires in COVID-19. Method: immunoSEQ multiplex PCR; TCRdb's copy keeps in-frame clones and lacks some. The top ten clones hold 1.2% of a sample with roughly 250,000 clones, more than 70% of them seen once. Sequencing was performed on PBMCs or T cells enriched from blood (not recorded which). The receptors here all came from a woman in her thirties or forties with acute COVID-19.

The chain carries TRBV9 and TRBJ2-3, with TRBD2 matching 10 bases. The CDR3 totals 17 residues. Germline V gene lookup returns CDR1 SGDLS and CDR2 YYNGEE. J was trimmed by 2 bases and V by 3 bases; bases with no gene match: 9. The CDR3 here is CASSAVTSGLDTDTQYF. In DNA, the CDR3 is TGTGCCAGCAGCGCGGTGACTAGCGGGTTAGACACAGATACGCAGTATTTT.

This chain joins TRBV30 and TRBJ1-4; 8 bases are shared with TRBD1. With V trimmed by 1 base and J by 15 bases, 13 bases remained unmatched. Germline loops: CDR1 GTSNPN, CDR2 SVGIG (reference sequence). The CDR3 contains 14 residues. CDR3 region: CAWSGGQGILNMFF. CDR3 DNA sequence: TGTGCCTGGAGTGGAGGACAGGGTATTCTTAATATGTTTTTT.

The chain is built from TRBV5-4 and TRBJ2-5; 8 bases are a match to TRBD1. The CDR3 covers 14 residues. After removal of 5 bases from V and 2 bases from J, the junction contained 5 bases not matched to a gene. Germline-derived CDR1 and CDR2 are SGHNT and YYREEE (reference sequence). CDR3 sequence: CASSSGQGQETQYF. The CDR3 nucleotides read TGTGCCAGCAGTTCCGGACAGGGTCAAGAGACCCAGTACTTC.

The chain combines TRBV5-1 with TRBJ2-2; 7 bases are a match to TRBD2. The CDR3 is 15 residues long. Germline V gene lookup returns CDR1 SGHRS and CDR2 YFSETQ. With V trimmed by 5 bases and J by 4 bases, 8 bases remained unmatched. The CDR3 protein is CASRPGLEGTGELFF. DNA of the CDR3: TGCGCCAGCAGGCCTGGACTAGAAGGCACCGGGGAGCTGTTTTTT.

This clone appeared once. The CDR3 DNA follows: TGTGCCAGCAACCTAGCGGGAGGGAGCTCCTACGAGCAGTACGTC. Protein: CASNLAGGSSYEQYV. The chain joins TRBV6-5 to TRBJ2-7, with 12 bases that match TRBD2. Germline trimming cut 7 bases from V and 0 bases from J; bases unmatched to any gene: 4. This CDR3 region has 15 residues. The germline gives CDR1 MNHEY, CDR2 SVGAGI.

The rearrangement links TRBV5-1 to TRBJ2-2, with TRBD2 as a possible D gene (5 bases). The CDR3 covers 15 residues. Trimming removed 2 bases from V and 1 base from J, with 9 bases in between. The V gene's germline CDR1 is SGHRS and CDR2 YFSETQ. Written as DNA, the CDR3 is TGCGCCAGCAGCTTAGCGGAGCGGAACACCGGGGAGCTGTTTTTT. Its protein product is CASSLAERNTGELFF.

V gene TRBV6-5 combines with J gene TRBJ1-2; D unresolved. The V end lost 6 bases, the J end lost 2 bases, and 10 bases lay between the germline ends. The CDR3 totals 13 residues. Germline V gives CDR1 MNHEY, CDR2 SVGAGI. CDR3 in amino acids: CASRSPVNYGYTF. CDR3 DNA sequence: TGTGCCAGCAGATCTCCAGTCAACTATGGCTACACCTTC.